Listed here are 13 T cell receptor beta chains from one sample, sequenced in a study of blood T cell repertoires in COVID-19 (TCRdb year 2020). The library came from the immunoSEQ multiplex PCR assay. Imported from immuneACCESS, the table was reduced by TCRdb to in-frame sequences with V and J called. These copies leave out some clones; in studies compared against another copy, an unresolved V gene accounts for under half, and the cause of the remainder is not known. This sample comprises over 600,000 clones, more than 80% of them detected only once. Jointly, the top ten make up approximately 0.25% of the sample. The sequenced material came from peripheral blood. All receptors derive from a woman under 30 with acute or convalescent COVID-19.

CDR3 protein: CAWSLPGTNEKLFF. As DNA, the CDR3 is TGTGCCTGGAGTCTTCCAGGAACTAATGAAAAACTGTTTTTT. The rearrangement joins TRBV30 to TRBJ1-4; no firm D call. CDR1 and CDR2 (germline): GTSNPN, SVGIG (reference sequence). Deletions cut 2 bases from V and 1 base from J, with 8 bases between. This CDR3 is built from 14 residues.

This clone was detected only once. The chain's CDR3 is CAWGGKELTGNTEAFF. For the CDR3, the DNA is TGTGCCTGGGGTGGTAAGGAGCTTACGGGGAACACTGAAGCTTTCTTT. The chain is built from TRBV30 and TRBJ1-1; no firm D call. CDR1 and CDR2 from the germline V gene are GTSNPN and SVGIG (reference sequence). The CDR3 is made up of 16 amino acids. V dropped 5 bases and J dropped 1 base, with 20 bases sitting between them.

This chain connects TRBV7-2 to TRBJ2-2; 7 positions agree with TRBD1. CDR1 and CDR2 (germline): SGHTA, FQGNSA. V lost 2 bases and J lost 2; bases outside the gene matches: 5. The CDR3 loop spans 16 amino acids. The CDR3 region has the DNA TGTGCCAGCAGCTTACGACAGGGATCAAACACCGGGGAGCTGTTTTTT. Its translation: CASSLRQGSNTGELFF.

This clone was detected once. This chain links TRBV7-9 with TRBJ2-1; the match to TRBD1 covers 7 bases. The CDR3 extends over 15 amino acids. V was pared by 5 bases and J by 2 bases, with 6 bases of the junction left unmatched. Germline lookup yields CDR1 SEHNR and CDR2 FQNEAQ (reference sequence). CDR3 nucleotide sequence: TGTGCCAGCAGCCAAACAGGGGACCCCTACAATGAGCAGTTCTTC. Its protein product is CASSQTGDPYNEQFF. Full variable domain (missing parts from reference TRBV7-9 and TRBJ2-1): DTGVSQNPRHKITKRGQNVTFRCDPISEHNRLYWYRQTLGQGPEFLTYFQNEAQLEKSRLLSDRFSAERPKGSFSTLEIQRTEQGDSAMYLCASSQTGDPYNEQFFGPGTRLTVL.

This clone has a handful of counts. The chain uses TRBV27 and TRBJ2-1; 9 nucleotides align to TRBD1. The CDR3 spans 16 residues. From germline, CDR1 is MNHEY and CDR2 SMNVEV (reference sequence). J was trimmed by 4 bases and V by 6 bases; bases with no gene match: 10. The CDR3 sequence: CASRPRDREGYNEQFF. CDR3 bases: TGTGCCAGCAGGCCCCGGGACAGGGAGGGATACAATGAGCAGTTCTTC.

Worth noting for this clone: This clone may be a read error of a much larger clone one base away. The rearrangement links TRBV6-1 to TRBJ2-3; 12 nucleotides align to TRBD2. With V trimmed by 3 bases and J by 4 bases, 2 bases remained unmatched. The CDR3 totals 15 residues. The germline V gene encodes CDR1 MNHNS and CDR2 SASEGT. The CDR3 DNA sequence: TGTGCCAGCAGTGAGTCTAGCGGGGGGGCAGATACGCAGTATTTT. Its translation: CASSESSGGADTQYF.

J is TRBJ1-1 and V is TRBV9, with D uncertain. V lost 2 bases and J 3 bases, leaving 8 bases between the germline ends. CDR3 length equals 13 residues. The V gene's germline CDR1 is SGDLS and CDR2 YYNGEE. The CDR3 loop reads CASSVSHYTEAFF. The CDR3, as DNA: TGTGCCAGCAGCGTCTCACATTACACTGAAGCTTTCTTT.

The genes are TRBV4-3 and TRBJ1-1; TRBD1 is a possible D gene (6 bases). Germline V gene sequence: CDR1 LGHNA, CDR2 YSLEER. This CDR3 region has 18 residues. V was shortened by 4 bases and J by 0 bases, with 21 bases between the two germline ends. In DNA, the CDR3 is TGCGCCAGCAGCCCAGGGCCGGTTACAGGGAAACTGAACACTGAAGCTTTCTTT. Translation: CASSPGPVTGKLNTEAFF.

The chain combines TRBV5-1 with TRBJ1-4; TRBD1 agrees at 7 bases. The length of the CDR3 is 14 residues. The junction had 7 bases not matched to a gene; V was cut back by 4 bases and J by 7 bases. The germline V gene encodes CDR1 SGHRS and CDR2 YFSETQ. The CDR3 DNA reads as TGCGCCAGCAGCCCCGGGACAGCTGGTGAAAAACTGTTTTTT. Its protein product is CASSPGTAGEKLFF.

This chain uses TRBV12-5 with TRBJ1-2, with D hard to call. CDR1 and CDR2 from the germline V gene are LGHNT and FRNRAP. The CDR3 is 13 residues long. V lost 6 bases and J lost 5, with 13 bases in between. CDR3 nucleotide sequence: TGTGCTAGTGGACCGATGGGCCATTATGGCTACACCTTC. Its translation is CASGPMGHYGYTF.

The genes are TRBV30 and TRBJ2-1, with 8 bases fitting TRBD1. V lost 0 bases to trimming and J lost 1 base; unmatched junction nucleotides: 2. Germline V gene data show CDR1 as GTSNPN and CDR2 as SVGIG (reference sequence). The CDR3 totals 15 residues. CDR3 DNA: TGTGCCTGGAGTGTGACAGGGGTGTCCTACAATGAGCAGTTCTTC. This codes for CAWSVTGVSYNEQFF.

The chain couples TRBV15 to TRBJ2-7; 7 nucleotides line up with TRBD1. V trimming: 8 bases; J trimming: 7 bases; junction bases outside the gene matches: 14. Germline lookup yields CDR1 LNHNV and CDR2 YYDKDF (reference sequence). The CDR3 sequence is 14 residues long. Here the CDR3 DNA reads TGTGCCACCGTAAAGAGGGGGCAATTAGAAGAGCAGTACTTC. This gives the protein CATVKRGQLEEQYF.

V and J are TRBV7-9 and TRBJ1-3, with TRBD1 as a possible D gene (6 bases). Per the germline V gene, CDR1 is SEHNR and CDR2 is FQNEAQ (reference sequence). CDR3 length: 14 residues. Deletions cut 5 bases from V and 4 bases from J, with 12 bases between. The CDR3 DNA is TGTGCCAGCAGCCCGTCCCAGGGGGGAAACACCATATATTTT. It specifies CASSPSQGGNTIYF.